This T cell receptor beta chain came from a study of breast tumors, draining lymph nodes, adjacent tissues. Breast cancer patients provided tissue from their axillary draining lymph nodes. Details on this clonotype: As yet, its antigen is unknown. One junction end does not reproduce the germline sequence, and a read error may be involved.

In germline, CDR1 is SGHTS, CDR2 YDEGEE. The CDR3 covers 14 residues. A single record per CDR3 protein comes from TCRdb applying MiXCR to the multiplex PCR reads. Here the sample spans about 180,000 distinct CDR3 sequences, about 30% being singletons. Study findings and constraints: Data fit most tumor T cells coming from lymph node, expanding in tumor. Tumor repertoires ranked between lymph nodes and nontumor tissue in diversity, with V and J gene preferences.

The chain has TRBV5-8 and TRBJ2-7; D gene unclear. The receptor's source is a female donor with breast cancer. Some clones in this sample may be carry-over from other donors' samples. The material sequenced was axillary lymph node tissue. In nucleotides, the CDR3 is TGTGCCAGTAGCTTCGTTCAGGCTTCCTACGAGCAGTACTTC. It specifies CASSFVQASYEQYF.